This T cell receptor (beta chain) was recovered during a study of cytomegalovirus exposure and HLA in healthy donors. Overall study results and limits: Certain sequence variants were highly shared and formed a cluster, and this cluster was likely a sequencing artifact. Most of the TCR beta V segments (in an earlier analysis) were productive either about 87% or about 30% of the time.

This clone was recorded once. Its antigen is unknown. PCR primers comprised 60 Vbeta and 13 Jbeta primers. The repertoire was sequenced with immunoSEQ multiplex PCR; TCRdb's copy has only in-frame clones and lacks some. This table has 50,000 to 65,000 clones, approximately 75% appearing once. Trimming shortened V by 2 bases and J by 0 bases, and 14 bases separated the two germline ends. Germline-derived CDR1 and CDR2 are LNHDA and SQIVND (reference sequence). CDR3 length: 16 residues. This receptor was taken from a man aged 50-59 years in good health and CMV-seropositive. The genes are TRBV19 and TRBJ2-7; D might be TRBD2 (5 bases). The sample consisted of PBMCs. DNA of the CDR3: TGTGCCAGTAGTATAATCCCCGGGATTAACTCCTACGAGCAGTACTTC. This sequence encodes CASSIIPGINSYEQYF.